The present T cell receptor beta chain was sequenced within a study of cytomegalovirus exposure and HLA in healthy donors. This PCR relied on a set of 60 Vbeta primers and 13 Jbeta primers. In the original analysis: An analysis performed later counted 72 million or so unique TCR beta chains (approximately 10 million of them shared). Sequenced by immunoSEQ multiplex PCR; TCRdb stores in-frame clones only, minus some. D and trimming were read from the DNA, whereas the V and J calls and clone size are those reported in that table. The sample lists some 150,000 clones; approximately 80% were seen once. As regards this clone: Its antigen is unknown.

Trimming took 0 bases from V and 3 from J; bases not matched to a gene: 11. The CDR3 has 17 amino acids. The germline V gene encodes CDR1 GTSNPN and CDR2 SVGIG (reference sequence). Findings and caveats of the study: Later on, analysis showed that most CMV-associated TCR beta chains appeared to be HLA-restricted. In an earlier analysis, most TCR beta V segments were productive about 90% or about 30% of the time.

The chain recombines TRBV30 with TRBJ1-1; TRBD1 matches 9 bases. Sequences were obtained from PBMCs. This receptor was taken from a male donor in good health and CMV-seronegative. CDR3 in amino acids: CAWSVAAGTGLHTEAFF. The CDR3 nucleotides are TGTGCCTGGAGTGTAGCCGCCGGGACAGGGTTACACACTGAAGCTTTCTTT.